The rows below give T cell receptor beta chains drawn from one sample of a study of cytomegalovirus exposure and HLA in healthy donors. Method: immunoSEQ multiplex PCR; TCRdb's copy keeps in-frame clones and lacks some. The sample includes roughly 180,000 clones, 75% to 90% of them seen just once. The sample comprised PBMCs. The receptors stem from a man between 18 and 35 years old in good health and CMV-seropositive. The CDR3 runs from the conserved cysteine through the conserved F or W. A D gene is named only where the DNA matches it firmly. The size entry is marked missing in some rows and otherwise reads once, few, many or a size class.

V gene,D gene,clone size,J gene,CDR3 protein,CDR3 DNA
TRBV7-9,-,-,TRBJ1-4,CASSPSEKLFF,TGTGCCAGCAGCCCTAGTGAAAAACTGTTTTTT
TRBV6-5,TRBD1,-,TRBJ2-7,CASRQPGQNYEQYF,TGTGCCAGCAGACAACCGGGACAGAATTACGAGCAGTACTTC
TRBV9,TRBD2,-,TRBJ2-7,CASSARASGGTYEQYF,TGTGCCAGCAGCGCCCGGGCTAGCGGGGGTACCTACGAGCAGTACTTC
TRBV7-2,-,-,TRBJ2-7,CASSLQFGTLIDEQYF,TGTGCCAGCAGCTTACAGTTTGGGACATTAATCGACGAGCAGTACTTC
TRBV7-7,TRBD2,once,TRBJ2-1,CASSSGGGGIYNEQFF,TGTGCCAGCAGCTCGGGGGGCGGGGGGATCTACAATGAGCAGTTCTTC
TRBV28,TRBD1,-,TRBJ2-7,CASSFPGQGHEQYF,TGTGCCAGCAGTTTCCCGGGACAGGGACACGAGCAGTACTTC
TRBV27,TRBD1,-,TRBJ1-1,CASSLPQPGGVGVNTEAFF,TGTGCCAGCAGTTTACCACAACCAGGGGGCGTGGGGGTGAACACTGAAGCTTTCTTT
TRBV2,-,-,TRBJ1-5,CALSGDSNQPQHF,TGTGCGCTATCGGGGGATAGCAATCAGCCCCAGCATTTT
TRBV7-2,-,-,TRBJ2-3,CASSLVYWGREADTQYF,TGTGCCAGCAGCTTAGTATATTGGGGCAGGGAGGCAGATACGCAGTATTTT
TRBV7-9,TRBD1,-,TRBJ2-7,CASSRQGVLYEQYF,TGTGCCAGCAGCCGACAGGGGGTACTCTACGAGCAGTACTTC
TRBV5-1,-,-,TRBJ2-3,CASSLARGTSDTQYF,TGCGCCAGCAGCTTGGCTAGGGGTACGTCGGATACGCAGTATTTT
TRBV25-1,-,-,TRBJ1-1,CASSAGLGAFF,TGTGCCAGCAGTGCCGGACTGGGAGCTTTCTTT
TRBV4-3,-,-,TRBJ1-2,CASSQDRFVGRHYTF,TGCGCCAGCAGCCAAGATCGCTTCGTGGGCAGACACTACACCTTC
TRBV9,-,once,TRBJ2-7,CASSVAGLDGYEQYF,TGTGCCAGCAGCGTAGCAGGGTTAGATGGCTACGAGCAGTACTTC
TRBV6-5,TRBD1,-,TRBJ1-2,CASRPTGTVNYGYTF,TGTGCCAGCAGACCTACTGGGACAGTGAACTATGGCTACACCTTC
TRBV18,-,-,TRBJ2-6,CASSRTGTLSSGANVLTF,TGTGCCAGCTCACGGACCGGGACTCTTAGCTCTGGGGCCAACGTCCTGACTTTC
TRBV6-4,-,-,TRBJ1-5,CASTRTAKNQPQHF,TGTGCCAGCACTAGGACAGCCAAGAATCAGCCCCAGCATTTT
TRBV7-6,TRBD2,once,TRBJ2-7,CASSAVGGGGYEQYF,TGTGCCAGCAGCGCCGTGGGCGGGGGGGGCTACGAGCAGTACTTC
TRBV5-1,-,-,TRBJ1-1,CASMRTPHETEAFF,TGCGCCAGCATGAGGACTCCCCATGAAACTGAAGCTTTCTTT
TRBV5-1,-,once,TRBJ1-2,CASSLERAEYGYTF,TGCGCCAGCAGCTTGGAGAGGGCCGAATATGGCTACACCTTC
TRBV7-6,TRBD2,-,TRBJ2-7,CASAGEPYEQYF,TGTGCCAGCGCGGGGGAGCCCTACGAGCAGTACTTC
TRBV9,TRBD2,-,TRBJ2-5,CASSGSGGPQETQYF,TGTGCCAGCAGCGGAAGCGGGGGCCCCCAAGAGACCCAGTACTTC
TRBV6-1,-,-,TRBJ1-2,CASSEYRDTPWGGYTF,TGTGCCAGCAGTGAATACCGGGACACACCATGGGGTGGCTACACCTTC
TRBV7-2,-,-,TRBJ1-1,CASSLAGKPNTEAFF,TGTGCCAGCAGCTTAGCCGGGAAACCGAACACTGAAGCTTTCTTT
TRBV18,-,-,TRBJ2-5,CASSPAASRQETQYF,TGTGCCAGCTCACCAGCGGCTTCGAGACAAGAGACCCAGTACTTC
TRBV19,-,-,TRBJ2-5,CASSVLGETQYF,TGTGCCAGTAGTGTTCTCGGGGAGACCCAGTACTTC
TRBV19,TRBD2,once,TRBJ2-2,CASSLLGEGLLGGELFF,TGTGCCAGTAGTTTGTTAGGGGAGGGCCTCCTAGGCGGGGAGCTGTTTTTT
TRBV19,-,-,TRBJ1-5,CASSPRGPNQPQHF,TGTGCCAGTAGTCCCAGAGGGCCCAATCAGCCCCAGCATTTT
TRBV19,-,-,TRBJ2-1,CASRLTSSPNEQFF,TGTGCCAGTAGACTGACTAGTTCTCCCAATGAGCAGTTCTTC
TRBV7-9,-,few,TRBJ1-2,CASSQAYNYGYTF,TGTGCCAGCAGCCAGGCCTATAACTATGGCTACACCTTC
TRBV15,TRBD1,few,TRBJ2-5,CATSSRQGAETQYF,TGTGCCACCAGCTCCCGACAGGGTGCCGAGACCCAGTACTTC
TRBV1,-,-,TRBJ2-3,CTSSQDPGLAGGSDTQYF,TGCACCAGCAGCCAAGATCCCGGACTAGCGGGGGGATCAGATACGCAGTATTTT
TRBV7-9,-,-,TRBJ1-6,CASSLKRSSYNSPLHF,TGTGCCAGCAGCTTGAAGAGGAGCTCCTATAATTCACCCCTCCACTTT
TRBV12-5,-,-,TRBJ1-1,CASGLVPRAGVNTEAFF,TGTGCTAGTGGTTTGGTACCCCGGGCAGGGGTGAACACTGAAGCTTTCTTT
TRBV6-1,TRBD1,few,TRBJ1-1,CASSDRQGRTEAFF,TGTGCCAGCAGTGACCGACAGGGGAGGACTGAAGCTTTCTTT
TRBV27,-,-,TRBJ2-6,CASSLVLTGVSGANVLTF,TGTGCCAGCAGTTTAGTACTGACAGGAGTGTCTGGGGCCAACGTCCTGACTTTC
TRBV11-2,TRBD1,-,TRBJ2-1,CAGSASGTGDNEQFF,TGTGCCGGCAGCGCATCCGGGACAGGGGACAATGAGCAGTTCTTC
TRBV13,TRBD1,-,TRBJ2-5,CASSLRDREHQETQYF,TGTGCCAGCAGCCTCCGGGACAGAGAACACCAAGAGACCCAGTACTTC
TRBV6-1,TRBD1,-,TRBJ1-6,CASTRDRENSPLHF,TGTGCCAGCACCAGGGACAGGGAGAATTCACCCCTCCACTTT
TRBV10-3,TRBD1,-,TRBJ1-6,CAISESGQGRNSPLHF,TGTGCCATCAGTGAGTCTGGACAGGGGCGAAATTCACCCCTCCACTTT
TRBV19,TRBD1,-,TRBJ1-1,CASSVGGTGGDGSFF,TGTGCCAGTAGTGTGGGGGGTACAGGGGGAGATGGATCTTTCTTT
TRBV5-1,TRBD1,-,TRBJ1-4,CASSPGQGNEKLFF,TGCGCCAGCAGCCCCGGACAGGGGAATGAAAAACTGTTTTTT